The 15 T cell receptor beta chains below come from one sample, sequenced in a study of CD8 T cells in ankylosing spondylitis. These receptors have no identified antigens. TCRdb reprocessed the 5' RACE reads via MiXCR and lists one record per CDR3 protein. The table records roughly 440,000 distinct CDR3 sequences, about a sixth of them present only once. General study points: Made up of eight or nine highly homologous variants, a TCR beta motif appeared characteristic of ankylosing spondylitis blood.

Input material: blood, either unsorted or a sorted T cell fraction (not recorded which). The receptors stem from a male donor with ankylosing spondylitis.

The chain is built from TRBV30 and TRBJ2-1; a possible D gene is TRBD1 (5 bases). CDR3 size: 11 residues. CDR1 and CDR2 (germline): GTSNPN, SVGIG (reference sequence). V lost 3 bases to trimming and J lost 8 bases, with 8 bases between them. CDR3 coding DNA: TGTGCCTGGAGCAGGGTGCATGAGCAGTTCTTC. Its protein is CAWSRVHEQFF. The variable domain in full, completed from reference TRBV30 and TRBJ2-1, reads SQTIHQWPATLVQPVGSPLSLECTVEGTSNPNLYWYRQAAGRGLQLLFYSVGIGQISSEVPQNLSASRPQDRQFILSSKKLLLSDSGFYLCAWSRVHEQFFGPGTRLTVL.

In its sample, this clonotype was seen a few times. The chain employs TRBV6-1 and TRBJ1-2; 10 nucleotides line up with TRBD1. The V gene end was trimmed by 6 bases and the J gene end by 7 bases; junction bases not matched to a gene: 8. Germline CDR1 reads MNHNS; CDR2 reads SASEGT. The CDR3 consists of 14 residues. For the CDR3, the DNA is TGTGCCAGCAGCAAGGGACAGGGGATGATTGGCTACACCTTC. It codes for CASSKGQGMIGYTF.

V usage is TRBV20-1 and J usage is TRBJ2-5; TRBD1 or TRBD2 may be the D gene (6 bases each). Per germline, CDR1 DFQATT and CDR2 SNEGSKA (reference sequence). This CDR3 has 13 amino acids. V was trimmed by 5 bases and J by 0 bases, leaving 10 bases between them. The CDR3 loop reads CSADRGDQETQYF. The DNA of the CDR3 is TGCAGTGCTGATAGGGGGGACCAAGAGACCCAGTACTTC.

There are a few counts of this clonotype. The J gene is TRBJ1-2, the V gene TRBV12-3 or TRBV12-4; possibly TRBD1 for D (5 bases). V was cut by 4 bases and J by 6 bases, with 12 bases left in between. CDR3 length equals 13 residues. CDR3 nucleotide sequence: TGTGCCAGCAGTTCCACGGGGGAGAATGGCTACACCTTC. Its translation: CASSSTGENGYTF.

In its sample, this clonotype was seen a few times. CDR3 sequence reads: CASSRKREGPYEQYF. The DNA for the CDR3 is TGTGCCAGCAGCCGGAAGCGGGAGGGCCCCTACGAGCAGTACTTC. The rearrangement joins TRBV3-1 to TRBJ2-7; 10 bases map to TRBD2. With 4 bases clipped from V and 2 bases from J, the junction kept 5 bases outside the gene matches. The V gene's germline CDR1 is LGHDT and CDR2 YNNKEL (reference sequence). This CDR3 has 15 residues.

This clonotype has only a few counts. V and J are TRBV7-8 and TRBJ2-1; D unclear. Germline-derived CDR1 and CDR2 are SGHVS and FQNEAQ. The V and J ends lost 3 bases and 3 bases respectively, with 6 bases between them. The CDR3 loop spans 13 amino acids. CDR3 in amino acids: CASSFGYYNEQFF. DNA of the CDR3: TGTGCCAGCAGCTTTGGTTACTACAATGAGCAGTTCTTC. Using reference TRBV7-8 and TRBJ2-1 for the parts outside the CDR3, the full variable domain is GAGVSQSPRYKVAKRGQDVALRCDPISGHVSLFWYQQALGQGPEFLTYFQNEAQLDKSGLPSDRFFAERPEGSVSTLKIQRTQQEDSAVYLCASSFGYYNEQFFGPGTRLTVL.

J is TRBJ2-4 and V is TRBV4-1, with TRBD2 matching 7 bases. The CDR3 is 17 residues long. Germline V CDR1 and CDR2: MGHRA, YSYEKL. V lost 0 bases to trimming and J lost 7 bases; unmatched junction nucleotides: 12. CDR3 region: CASSQDGPGGRKNIQYF. The CDR3 region has the DNA TGCGCCAGCAGCCAAGATGGTCCCGGGGGGAGGAAGAACATTCAGTACTTC.

This chain connects TRBV20-1 to TRBJ2-4, with 13 positions matching TRBD2. The germline gives CDR1 DFQATT, CDR2 SNEGSKA (reference sequence). J gave up 12 bases and V 8 bases, and 10 bases lay outside the gene matches. The CDR3 length is 13 residues. The CDR3 here is CSLGTSGTRDQYF. CDR3 nucleotides: TGCAGTCTTGGGACTAGCGGGACCCGGGATCAGTACTTC.

This clonotype was seen a few times. V is TRBV7-9 and J is TRBJ1-1, with a weak D call TRBD1 (5 bases). Trimming took 1 base from V and 7 from J, leaving 10 bases between them. The CDR3 spans 13 residues. Germline values: CDR1 SEHNR, CDR2 FQNEAQ (reference sequence). The CDR3 region is CASSLEGLGEAFF. CDR3 nucleotide sequence: TGTGCCAGCAGCTTAGAGGGGTTGGGTGAAGCTTTCTTT.

This clonotype turned up a few times. The chain joins TRBV7-8 to TRBJ2-3; TRBD2 matches 7 bases. The ends lost 0 bases at V and 3 bases at J; junction bases unmatched: 6. The CDR3 is made up of 16 amino acids. In germline, CDR1 is SGHVS, CDR2 FQNEAQ. CDR3 DNA sequence: TGTGCCAGCAGCTTAGCTTGGACGGGGGGAACAGATACGCAGTATTTT. This sequence encodes CASSLAWTGGTDTQYF.

This clonotype was seen only a few times. The genes are TRBV7-9 and TRBJ2-1; D is possibly TRBD1 or TRBD2 (5 bases each). The germline V gene has CDR1 SEHNR and CDR2 FQNEAQ (reference sequence). The CDR3 is 16 residues long. V lost 2 bases and J lost 4, with 15 bases in between. The CDR3 reads CASSLLAGGGYNEQFF. CDR3 DNA sequence: TGTGCCAGCAGCTTATTAGCAGGTGGGGGTTACAATGAGCAGTTCTTC.

This clonotype was seen a handful of times. The CDR3 DNA follows: TGTGCCAGCTCACCACCACGACAGGGGACTGGGGCCAACGTCCTGACTTTC. Protein: CASSPPRQGTGANVLTF. J is TRBJ2-6 and V is TRBV18, with 8 bases fitting TRBD1. The CDR3 extends over 17 amino acids. Trimming took 0 bases from V and 2 from J; bases not matched to a gene: 3. Per germline, CDR1 KGHSH and CDR2 LQKENI.

The V and J genes are TRBV29-1 and TRBJ1-1; D gene uncertain. The CDR3 consists of 11 residues. The V and J ends lost 5 bases and 1 base respectively, with 5 bases between them. CDR1 SQVTM and CDR2 ANQGSEA come from the germline V gene. This chain's CDR3 is CSVSKNTEAFF. The CDR3 DNA reads as TGCAGCGTTTCCAAGAACACTGAAGCTTTCTTT.

In this sample, this clonotype turned up a few times. The chain recombines TRBV5-1 with TRBJ1-5; D is unresolved. CDR1 and CDR2 (germline): SGHRS, YFSETQ. This CDR3 has 13 amino acids. V dropped 8 bases and J dropped 1 base, with 10 bases sitting between them. Written as DNA, the CDR3 is TGCGCCAGTCGCGAAGGGAGCAATCAGCCCCAGCATTTT. It encodes CASREGSNQPQHF.

The rearrangement joins TRBV20-1 to TRBJ2-5; TRBD2 aligns across 15 bases. The V segment lost 4 bases and the J segment 1 base; nucleotides outside the gene matches: 7. This CDR3 comprises 17 residues. Looked up from germline, CDR1 is DFQATT and CDR2 is SNEGSKA (reference sequence). CDR3 in amino acids: CSATGLAGGFSQETQYF. The CDR3 region has the DNA TGCAGTGCTACTGGACTAGCGGGAGGGTTTTCCCAAGAGACCCAGTACTTC.